Following are 26 T cell receptor beta chains from one sample sequenced in a study of blood T cell repertoires in COVID-19. Generated by immunoSEQ multiplex PCR, the TCRdb table keeps only in-frame clones and is missing some. The table records roughly 62,000 clones, just under 85% of them present only once. Sequencing was performed on peripheral blood. The source is a man aged 55-75 years with acute or convalescent COVID-19.

This chain uses TRBV19 with TRBJ2-1; weak D call: TRBD2 (5 bases). In germline, CDR1 is LNHDA, CDR2 SQIVND (reference sequence). V was cut by 2 bases and J by 0 bases, with 8 bases left in between. This CDR3 is built from 15 residues. The CDR3 coding sequence is TGTGCCAGTAGTATACTAGCAACCTCCTACAATGAGCAGTTCTTC. This sequence encodes CASSILATSYNEQFF.

CDR3 coding DNA: TGTGCCAGCAGCAGGAGCTCGGTACGGAACAGGGGGAGGGAGACCCAGTACTTC. Protein sequence: CASSRSSVRNRGRETQYF. The chain recombines TRBV21-1 with TRBJ2-5; TRBD1 reflects the table's D call only, with no check against the DNA. TRBV21-1 is an annotated pseudogene. There are 18 residues in the CDR3.

The rearrangement uses TRBV5-1 and TRBJ1-3; no firm D call. The V and J ends lost 0 bases and 2 bases respectively, with 9 bases between them. Per the germline V gene, CDR1 is SGHRS and CDR2 is YFSETQ. The CDR3 contains 15 residues. The CDR3 nucleotides read TGCGCCAGCAGCTTGGACAGACTAGCTGGAAACACCATATATTTT. Translation gives CASSLDRLAGNTIYF.

The CDR3 protein is CASSPTPDSYHEQFF. The CDR3 DNA reads as TGCGCCAGCAGCCCTACGCCAGACAGTTACCATGAGCAGTTCTTC. This chain uses TRBV5-1 with TRBJ2-1, with D possibly TRBD1 on 5 matching bases. The CDR3 sequence is 15 residues long. CDR1 SGHRS and CDR2 YFSETQ come from the germline V gene. Trimming took 4 bases from V and 8 from J, leaving 19 bases between them.

The J gene is TRBJ2-5, the V gene TRBV5-1, with D perhaps TRBD2 (5 bases). The CDR3 contains 16 residues. Deletions cut 0 bases from V and 0 bases from J, with 12 bases between. Per germline, CDR1 SGHRS and CDR2 YFSETQ. CDR3 residues: CASSLDRGPYQETQYF. In DNA, the CDR3 is TGCGCCAGCAGCTTGGATCGGGGTCCGTACCAAGAGACCCAGTACTTC.

This chain uses TRBV7-6 with TRBJ2-2; 7 bases agree with TRBD1. V trimming: 0 bases; J trimming: 5 bases; junction bases outside the gene matches: 6. CDR1 and CDR2 from the germline V gene are SGHVS and FNYEAQ. The CDR3 covers 16 residues. CDR3 nucleotides: TGTGCCAGCAGCTTAGCGCCTTTACAGGGGACCGGGGAGCTGTTTTTT. Protein: CASSLAPLQGTGELFF.

This clone occurred a few times. The chain combines TRBV5-1 with TRBJ1-1; no definite D call. This CDR3 is 13 amino acids long. V was trimmed by 2 bases and J by 2 bases, leaving 7 bases between them. In germline, CDR1 is SGHRS, CDR2 YFSETQ. This CDR3 reads CASSLQSNTEAFF. The CDR3 DNA is TGCGCCAGCAGCTTACAGTCAAACACTGAAGCTTTCTTT. The full variable domain, rest sourced from reference TRBV5-1 and TRBJ1-1, is KAGVTQTPRYLIKTRGQQVTLSCSPISGHRSVSWYQQTPGQGLQFLFEYFSETQRNKGNFPGRFSGRQFSNSRSEMNVSTLELGDSALYLCASSLQSNTEAFFGQGTRLTVV.

The table lists this clone with a count of one. V usage is TRBV7-9 and J usage is TRBJ2-7, with a tentative D call TRBD2 (5 bases). This CDR3 contains 15 residues. Trimming took off 5 bases at V and 3 bases at J, with 17 bases between the two ends. Germline V lookup: CDR1 SEHNR, CDR2 FQNEAQ (reference sequence). The CDR3 DNA is TGTGCCAGCAGCCACCCCGGGGAACAAGGCTACGAGCAGTACTTC. Its translation: CASSHPGEQGYEQYF.

This clone was seen a single time. The chain couples TRBV28 to TRBJ1-6; D is ambiguous. The CDR3 extends over 14 amino acids. The germline V and J ends were trimmed by 2 bases and 7 bases, with 9 bases remaining between them. Germline lookup yields CDR1 MDHEN and CDR2 SYDVKM. The CDR3 DNA sequence: TGTGCCAGCAGTTTACCCAGTGTCAATTCACCCCTCCACTTT. It encodes CASSLPSVNSPLHF.

This chain connects TRBV23-1 to TRBJ2-5; D remains unclear. TRBV23-1 is an ORF for which the function is uncertain. Trimming pared 2 bases from V and 7 bases from J, leaving 14 bases between. This CDR3 is 14 amino acids long. The CDR3 nucleotides are TGCGCCAGCAGTCAAGCGCCGGTTTTGGTGACCCAGTACTTC. Protein product: CASSQAPVLVTQYF.

The chain is built from TRBV5-1 and TRBJ1-4; 9 bases line up with TRBD1. Per germline, CDR1 SGHRS and CDR2 YFSETQ. This CDR3 has 15 amino acids. V shed 1 base, J shed 5 bases, and the junction held 3 bases outside the gene matches. This CDR3 is CASSLNGTGNEKLFF. For the CDR3, the DNA is TGCGCCAGCAGCTTGAACGGGACAGGGAATGAAAAACTGTTTTTT.

The chain joins TRBV30 to TRBJ1-1; D gene unclear. This CDR3 has 12 amino acids. Trimming removed 0 bases at V and 8 bases at J, with 10 bases between. Germline CDR1 is GTSNPN and CDR2 is SVGIG (reference sequence). The CDR3 sequence is CAWSVMGREAFF. The CDR3 nucleotides are TGTGCCTGGAGTGTAATGGGCAGGGAAGCTTTCTTT. The full variable domain, completed using reference TRBV30 and TRBJ1-1, is SQTIHQWPATLVQPVGSPLSLECTVEGTSNPNLYWYRQAAGRGLQLLFYSVGIGQISSEVPQNLSASRPQDRQFILSSKKLLLSDSGFYLCAWSVMGREAFFGQGTRLTVV.

V is TRBV27 and J is TRBJ2-4, with D perhaps matching TRBD2 (6 bases). Germline values: CDR1 MNHEY, CDR2 SMNVEV (reference sequence). The V and J ends lost 3 bases and 9 bases respectively, with 9 bases between them. CDR3 length: 12 amino acids. The DNA of the CDR3 is TGTGCCAGCAGTTTCAAGGGAGGCATTCAGTACTTC. It codes for CASSFKGGIQYF.

The chain carries TRBV10-3 and TRBJ1-2; D is possibly TRBD1 (6 bases). Trimming pared 6 bases from V and 3 bases from J, leaving 14 bases between. The CDR3 extends over 14 amino acids. CDR1 ENHRY and CDR2 SYGVKD come from the germline V gene. The DNA of the CDR3 is TGTGCCATCAGCGAGGACAGTTCCTACTATGGCTACACCTTC. Translation: CAISEDSSYYGYTF.

The chain links TRBV5-1 to TRBJ1-2, with TRBD1 matching over 7 bases. Germline assignment: CDR1 SGHRS and CDR2 YFSETQ. With 5 bases clipped from V and 2 bases from J, the junction kept 3 bases outside the gene matches. The CDR3 extends over 13 amino acids. The CDR3 here is CASSSTGNYGYTF. CDR3 bases: TGCGCCAGCAGTTCGACAGGGAACTATGGCTACACCTTC.

This chain uses TRBV7-2 with TRBJ2-5, with D possibly being TRBD1 (5 bases). Germline assignment: CDR1 SGHTA and CDR2 FQGNSA. There are 15 residues in the CDR3. The V end lost 5 bases, the J end lost 5 bases, and 18 bases lay between the germline ends. CDR3 amino acids: CASSQSELGPETQYF. The CDR3 bases are TGTGCCAGCAGCCAATCAGAGTTGGGGCCTGAGACCCAGTACTTC.

The chain recombines TRBV30 with TRBJ2-2; perhaps TRBD1 as D (6 bases). Looked up from germline, CDR1 is GTSNPN and CDR2 is SVGIG (reference sequence). The ends were cut back, 3 bases at V and 0 bases at J, with 11 bases in the middle. The CDR3 has 15 amino acids. In DNA, the CDR3 is TGTGCCTGGAGGAGCCGGACAGCGAACACCGGGGAGCTGTTTTTT. This codes for CAWRSRTANTGELFF.

This chain connects TRBV6-6 to TRBJ1-1, with a tentative D call TRBD1 (5 bases). CDR3 length equals 14 residues. CDR1 and CDR2 (germline): MNHNY, SVGAGI (reference sequence). Trimming pared 2 bases from V and 4 bases from J, leaving 11 bases between. The chain's CDR3 is CASSYAGWSTEAFF. The CDR3 DNA sequence: TGTGCCAGCAGTTACGCAGGGTGGTCCACTGAAGCTTTCTTT.

This chain joins TRBV19 and TRBJ2-3, with 13 positions matching TRBD2. The CDR3 is made up of 18 amino acids. The germline V gene encodes CDR1 LNHDA and CDR2 SQIVND (reference sequence). The V segment lost 5 bases and the J segment 0 bases; nucleotides outside the gene matches: 8. CDR3 DNA sequence: TGTGCCAGTAGTCCCCTGACTAGCGGGGGGACTAGCACAGATACGCAGTATTTT. Its protein is CASSPLTSGGTSTDTQYF.

This chain joins TRBV30 and TRBJ1-4; D may be TRBD1 (5 bases). Germline-derived CDR1 and CDR2 are GTSNPN and SVGIG (reference sequence). V was pared by 5 bases and J by 8 bases, with 15 bases between. The CDR3 has 13 amino acids. The CDR3 bases are TGTGCCTGGGCGGTCGGGGGTCGGGAAAAACTGTTTTTT. It specifies CAWAVGGREKLFF. Looking up the rest from reference TRBV30 and TRBJ1-4 gives the full variable domain: SQTIHQWPATLVQPVGSPLSLECTVEGTSNPNLYWYRQAAGRGLQLLFYSVGIGQISSEVPQNLSASRPQDRQFILSSKKLLLSDSGFYLCAWAVGGREKLFFGSGTQLSVL.

The V gene is TRBV7-2, the J gene TRBJ2-3; 7 bases align to TRBD2. This CDR3 spans 14 amino acids. Germline CDR1 SGHTA, CDR2 FQGNSA. V was pared by 9 bases and J by 0 bases, with 6 bases of the junction left unmatched. CDR3 sequence: CASSGGGSTDTQYF. As DNA, the CDR3 is TGTGCCAGTTCGGGGGGTGGGAGCACAGATACGCAGTATTTT.

This clone was counted once. This chain links TRBV25-1 with TRBJ2-3; 8 nucleotides align to TRBD2. CDR1 is MGHDK, CDR2 SYGVNS, per germline. The length of the CDR3 is 14 residues. After removal of 6 bases from V and 4 bases from J, the junction contained 6 bases not matched to a gene. CDR3 DNA sequence: TGTGCCAGCAGAAAAGCGGGGGATTCAGATACGCAGTATTTT. The encoded protein is CASRKAGDSDTQYF.

The sample holds one count of this clone. The chain joins TRBV9 to TRBJ2-3, with 9 bases lining up with TRBD2. CDR1 is SGDLS and CDR2 is YYNGEE in the germline V gene. CDR3 size: 14 residues. Trimming removed 6 bases from V and 6 bases from J; junction bases left unmatched: 8. The CDR3 loop is CASNGLAGTDTQYF. The CDR3 DNA reads as TGTGCCAGCAATGGGCTAGCGGGGACGGATACGCAGTATTTT.

The chain is built from TRBV2 and TRBJ2-7; D is ambiguous. This CDR3 has 12 residues. The V gene lost 6 bases and the J gene lost 1 base, with 7 bases spanning the gap. The germline CDR1 and CDR2 sequences are SNHLY and FYNNEI. The CDR3 here is CASSVVSYEQYF. The CDR3 DNA reads as TGTGCCAGCAGCGTAGTTTCCTACGAGCAGTACTTC.

This sequence joins TRBV18 and TRBJ2-1; D is perhaps TRBD1 (6 bases). The germline gives CDR1 KGHSH, CDR2 LQKENI. The V end was cut by 4 bases, the J end by 5 bases, with 27 bases between. This CDR3 has 19 residues. The CDR3 here is CASSRNPSSDRRRDNEQFF. The DNA of the CDR3 is TGTGCCAGCTCACGAAACCCCTCGAGTGACAGGAGGAGAGACAATGAGCAGTTCTTC.

This chain connects TRBV6-5 to TRBJ2-5; 9 bases agree with TRBD2. After removal of 10 bases from V and 0 bases from J, the junction contained 9 bases not matched to a gene. The CDR3 contains 15 residues. Per germline, CDR1 MNHEY and CDR2 SVGAGI. DNA for the CDR3: TGTGCCATCTGGTACGCGGGGGGGAACCAAGAGACCCAGTACTTC. This gives the protein CAIWYAGGNQETQYF.